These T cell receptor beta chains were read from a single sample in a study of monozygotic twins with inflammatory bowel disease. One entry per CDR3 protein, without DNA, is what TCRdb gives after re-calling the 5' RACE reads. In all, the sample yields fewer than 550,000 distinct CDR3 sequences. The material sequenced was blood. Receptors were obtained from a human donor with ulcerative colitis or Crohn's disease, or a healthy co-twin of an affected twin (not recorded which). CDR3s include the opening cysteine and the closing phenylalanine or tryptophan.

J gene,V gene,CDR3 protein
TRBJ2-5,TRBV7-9,CASSSWGSGGVEETQYF
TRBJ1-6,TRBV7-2,CASSLAHPGSSYNSPLHF
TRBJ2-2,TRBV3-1,CASSQGPVGAGELFF
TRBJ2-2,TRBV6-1,CASSTGTVSTGELFF
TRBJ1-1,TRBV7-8,CASSILGRNTEAFF
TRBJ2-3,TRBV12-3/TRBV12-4,CASSLADRGGTDTQYF
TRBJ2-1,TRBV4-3,CASSQDHSANRPQFF
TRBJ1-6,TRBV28,CASSFGPSESPLHF
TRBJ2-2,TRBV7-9,CASRNRGTGELFF
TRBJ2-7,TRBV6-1,CATLLSGGAEQYF
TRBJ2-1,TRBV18,CASSPVERVGQFF
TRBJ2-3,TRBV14,CASSLLAGGLLGTDTQYF
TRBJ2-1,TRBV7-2,CASSFEAYTAREQFF